This T cell receptor beta chain came from a study of T cell responses to AZD1222 COVID-19 vaccine. Only in-frame clones appear in the TCRdb table, and some are missing; sequencing was by immunoSEQ multiplex PCR. The sample lists about 180,000 clones, around nine tenths occurring once. Comments on this clone: Its cognate antigen is unknown. One end of the junction varies from germline; a read error may be responsible.

Broader study findings: Two doses of AZD1222 preceded a rise in Spike-specific TCR breadth and depth. AZD1222 recipients seropositive at baseline numbered only five to seven. Unmutated regions of variants are reportedly targeted by nearly half of spike-specific TCRs.

CDR1 and CDR2 (germline): MNHEY, SVGEGT. This CDR3 spans 14 amino acids. Specimen: peripheral blood, collected 28 days after the second AZD1222 dose. The chain joins TRBV6-2 or TRBV6-3 to TRBJ1-5; possibly TRBD1 for D (5 bases). The TCR comes from an adult who received the AZD1222 COVID-19 vaccine. CDR3 amino acids: CASSNSGGQQPQHF. The CDR3, as DNA: TGTGCCAGCAGTAACTCGGGGGGTCAACAGCCCCAGCATTTT.